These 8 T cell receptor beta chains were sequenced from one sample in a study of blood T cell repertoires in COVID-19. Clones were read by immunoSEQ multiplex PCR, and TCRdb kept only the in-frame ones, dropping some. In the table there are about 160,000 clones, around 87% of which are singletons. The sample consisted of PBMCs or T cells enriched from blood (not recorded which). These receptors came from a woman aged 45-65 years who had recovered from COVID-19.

CDR3: CASRPTPTGFGGYTF. CDR3 nucleotide sequence: TGTGCCAGCAGACCCACCCCCACCGGGTTTGGTGGCTACACCTTC. The rearrangement uses TRBV6-5 and TRBJ1-2; D ambiguous. CDR3 size: 15 residues. Germline V lookup: CDR1 MNHEY, CDR2 SVGAGI. Trimming pared 6 bases from V and 7 bases from J, leaving 21 bases between.

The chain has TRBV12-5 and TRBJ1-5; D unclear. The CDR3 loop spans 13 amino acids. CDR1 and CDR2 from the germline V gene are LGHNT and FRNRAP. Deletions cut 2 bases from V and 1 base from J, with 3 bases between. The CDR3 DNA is TGTGCTAGTGGTTTGCAGAGCAATCAGCCCCAGCATTTT. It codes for CASGLQSNQPQHF.

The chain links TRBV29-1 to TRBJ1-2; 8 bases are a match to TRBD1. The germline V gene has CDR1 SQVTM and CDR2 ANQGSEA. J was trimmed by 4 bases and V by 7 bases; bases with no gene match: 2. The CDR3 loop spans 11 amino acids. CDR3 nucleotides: TGCAGCGCCGGACAGGGCTATGGCTACACCTTC. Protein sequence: CSAGQGYGYTF.

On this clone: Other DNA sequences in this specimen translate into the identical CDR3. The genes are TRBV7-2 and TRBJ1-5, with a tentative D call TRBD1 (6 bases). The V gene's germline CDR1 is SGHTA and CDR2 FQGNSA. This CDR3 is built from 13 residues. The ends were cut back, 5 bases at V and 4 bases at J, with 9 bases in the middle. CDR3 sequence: CASSLQGNQPQHF. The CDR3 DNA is TGTGCCAGCAGCCTACAGGGTAATCAGCCCCAGCATTTT.

CDR3 amino acids: CASSLGGTFYEQYF. In DNA form, the CDR3 reads TGTGCCAGCAGCCTAGGGGGGACATTTTACGAGCAGTACTTC. This chain links TRBV9 with TRBJ2-7; either TRBD1 or TRBD2 may supply D (6 bases each). Per the germline V gene, CDR1 is SGDLS and CDR2 is YYNGEE. The ends were cut back, 4 bases at V and 4 bases at J, with 15 bases in the middle. The CDR3 loop spans 14 amino acids.

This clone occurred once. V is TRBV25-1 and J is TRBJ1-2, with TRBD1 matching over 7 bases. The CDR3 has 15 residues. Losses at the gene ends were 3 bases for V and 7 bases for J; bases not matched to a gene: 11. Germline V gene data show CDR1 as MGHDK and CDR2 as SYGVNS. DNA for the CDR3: TGTGCCAGCAGTGACTTCCCGGGACAGCAGGCTGGCTACACCTTC. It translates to CASSDFPGQQAGYTF.

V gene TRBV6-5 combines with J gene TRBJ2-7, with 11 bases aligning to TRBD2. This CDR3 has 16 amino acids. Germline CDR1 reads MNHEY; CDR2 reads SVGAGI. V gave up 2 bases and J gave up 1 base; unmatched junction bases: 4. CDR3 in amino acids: CASSYTGTSGSYEQYF. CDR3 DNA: TGTGCCAGCAGTTACACCGGGACTAGCGGATCCTACGAGCAGTACTTC.

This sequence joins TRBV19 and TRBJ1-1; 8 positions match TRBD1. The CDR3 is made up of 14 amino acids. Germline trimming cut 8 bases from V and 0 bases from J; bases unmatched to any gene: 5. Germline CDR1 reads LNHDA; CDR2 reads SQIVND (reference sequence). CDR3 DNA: TGTGCCAGTTCCTGGACAGGGATGAACACTGAAGCTTTCTTT. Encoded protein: CASSWTGMNTEAFF.